This entry lists 29 T cell receptor beta chains sequenced from one sample in a study of PD-1 blockade in classical Hodgkin lymphoma (dated by TCRdb to 2019 to 2021). This sample's time point label indicates: cycle 2 day 1 (C2D1) of nivolumab. Relapse after autologous stem cell transplantation had occurred in all trial patients, and cohorts A, B and C were distinguished by prior brentuximab vedotin exposure. Preparation of the library involved the immunoSEQ multiplex PCR assay. TCRdb carries this immuneACCESS record with in-frame sequences only. Its versions omit some clonotypes, under half of them owing to an unresolved V gene in the studies checked, with the rest unexplained. A total of about 66,000 clones appear in this sample, about two thirds of them only once. 9% to 10% of the sample is in the top ten clones. The sequences come from peripheral blood mononuclear cells (PBMCs), collected before the second cycle of nivolumab. These receptors all stem from a human donor with classical Hodgkin lymphoma.

The V gene is TRBV28, the J gene TRBJ1-5; D is undetermined. The V gene's germline CDR1 is MDHEN and CDR2 SYDVKM. Trimming took off 3 bases at V and 0 bases at J, with 9 bases between the two ends. The CDR3 runs 15 residues. The CDR3 reads CASSLVSHSNQPQHF. The CDR3 DNA follows: TGTGCCAGCAGTTTGGTCTCACATAGCAATCAGCCCCAGCATTTT.

This clone was observed a few times. The chain combines TRBV15 with TRBJ2-3; unclear D gene. There are 13 residues in the CDR3. Germline CDR1 LNHNV, CDR2 YYDKDF (reference sequence). V was clipped by 0 bases and J by 8 bases, with 9 bases between them. CDR3 sequence (DNA): TGTGCCACCAGCAGAGAGTTTATCGGTACGCAGTATTTT. Protein: CATSREFIGTQYF.

V usage is TRBV19 and J usage is TRBJ1-2; 7 nucleotides match TRBD1. J was trimmed by 5 bases and V by 5 bases; bases with no gene match: 11. CDR3 length equals 15 residues. Germline values: CDR1 LNHDA, CDR2 SQIVND (reference sequence). CDR3 nucleotides: TGTGCCAGTAGTTTCGGGACAGACGCCTTTTATGGCTACACCTTC. It codes for CASSFGTDAFYGYTF.

V gene TRBV10-2 combines with J gene TRBJ2-2; 8 bases align to TRBD1. CDR1 WSHSY and CDR2 SAAADI come from the germline V gene. CDR3 length equals 14 residues. Trimming removed 10 bases from V and 0 bases from J; junction bases left unmatched: 4. As DNA, the CDR3 is TGCGCCACCGAGGGACAGGCGAACACCGGGGAGCTGTTTTTT. This codes for CATEGQANTGELFF.

J is TRBJ2-1 and V is TRBV19, with D perhaps matching TRBD1 (6 bases). Between the trimmed V and J ends, which lost 3 bases and 8 bases, there was a span of 17 bases. The germline CDR1 and CDR2 sequences are LNHDA and SQIVND (reference sequence). This CDR3 comprises 15 residues. The CDR3 sequence: CASSMSGSPGDEQFF. CDR3 DNA: TGTGCCAGTAGTATGTCAGGTTCCCCAGGGGATGAGCAGTTCTTC.

CDR3 nucleotide sequence: TGTGCCAGCAGCGCCCGGTCGGTCTATAGCAATCAGCCCCAGCATTTT. Its translation: CASSARSVYSNQPQHF. J is TRBJ1-5 and V is TRBV9; D unresolved. V lost 3 bases and J 0 bases, leaving 13 bases between the germline ends. Germline-derived CDR1 and CDR2 are SGDLS and YYNGEE. The CDR3 runs 16 residues. Using reference TRBV9 and TRBJ1-5 for the parts outside the CDR3, the full variable domain is DSGVTQTPKHLITATGQRVTLRCSPRSGDLSVYWYQQSLDQGLQFLIQYYNGEERAKGNILERFSAQQFPDLHSELNLSSLELGDSALYFCASSARSVYSNQPQHFGDGTRLSIL.

The gene calls are TRBV7-6 and TRBJ2-7; 11 positions match TRBD1. The ends lost 4 bases at V and 7 bases at J; junction bases unmatched: 12. This CDR3 is 16 amino acids long. The V gene's germline CDR1 is SGHVS and CDR2 FNYEAQ. The CDR3 DNA sequence: TGTGCCAGCAGCTGGGGGCTGGGACAGGGGGGGCGTGAGCAGTACTTC. As protein: CASSWGLGQGGREQYF.

The chain couples TRBV7-8 to TRBJ1-1; 7 nucleotides line up with TRBD1. Germline assignment: CDR1 SGHVS and CDR2 FQNEAQ. CDR3 size: 15 residues. Trimming cost V 3 bases and J 1 base; bases outside gene matches: 5. CDR3 protein: CASSFSGQSNTEAFF. In nucleotides, the CDR3 is TGTGCCAGCAGCTTTTCGGGACAGTCGAACACTGAAGCTTTCTTT.

CDR3 sequence reads: CASTFQSGSGNTIYF. In DNA form, the CDR3 reads TGTGCCAGCACCTTCCAGTCAGGCTCTGGAAACACCATATATTTT. The rearrangement links TRBV28 to TRBJ1-3, with D hard to call. The CDR3 spans 15 residues. V was pared by 7 bases and J by 0 bases, with 13 bases between. CDR1 is MDHEN, CDR2 SYDVKM, per germline. Supplemented by reference TRBV28 and TRBJ1-3, the full variable domain reads DVKVTQSSRYLVKRTGEKVFLECVQDMDHENMFWYRQDPGLGLRLIYFSYDVKMKEKGDIPEGYSVSREKKERFSLILESASTNQTSMYLCASTFQSGSGNTIYFGEGSWLTVV.

The rearrangement uses TRBV11-3 and TRBJ2-7; 7 bases are a match to TRBD2. The germline V gene encodes CDR1 SGHNT and CDR2 YENEEA. After removal of 3 bases from V and 0 bases from J, the junction contained 2 bases not matched to a gene. The CDR3 runs 14 residues. CDR3 DNA sequence: TGTGCCAGCAGCTTGGCGGGGGACTCCTACGAGCAGTACTTC. Translation: CASSLAGDSYEQYF.

The genes are TRBV5-8 and TRBJ2-3; D might be TRBD1 or TRBD2, each matching 6 bases. The germline V and J ends were trimmed by 4 bases and 10 bases, with 13 bases remaining between them. The germline V gene encodes CDR1 SGHTS and CDR2 YDEGEE. The CDR3 is 12 amino acids. In DNA, the CDR3 is TGTGCCAGCAGCAACACAGGGAGGCCGCAGTATTTT. This sequence encodes CASSNTGRPQYF.

The chain employs TRBV5-5 and TRBJ1-2; D remains ambiguous. Trimming removed 0 bases at V and 2 bases at J, with 8 bases between. The CDR3 runs 14 residues. Germline loops: CDR1 SGHKS, CDR2 YYEKEE (reference sequence). CDR3 amino acids: CASSLESGNYGYTF. DNA for the CDR3: TGTGCCAGCAGCTTGGAGTCCGGGAACTATGGCTACACCTTC.

V and J are TRBV9 and TRBJ1-5, with 10 bases that match TRBD1. Trimming at V came to 3 bases and at J to 4 bases, leaving 4 bases not matched to a gene. This CDR3 has 15 residues. From germline, CDR1 is SGDLS and CDR2 YYNGEE. The CDR3 DNA sequence: TGTGCCAGCAGCGGGGGACAGGGGATAAATCAGCCCCAGCATTTT. Amino acid sequence: CASSGGQGINQPQHF.

The table lists this clone with a few counts. The chain links TRBV15 to TRBJ2-7, with TRBD1 matching over 7 bases. Unmatched junction bases numbered 5, after V lost 3 bases and J lost 6 bases. The germline V gene has CDR1 LNHNV and CDR2 YYDKDF (reference sequence). This CDR3 contains 13 residues. The CDR3 bases are TGTGCCACCAGCAGCCTAGGGGGCTCCGAGCAGTACTTC. Protein: CATSSLGGSEQYF.

This clone occurred a few times. CDR3 sequence reads: CASSEVGRDAFF. The CDR3 DNA reads TGTGCCAGCAGTGAGGTAGGGAGGGACGCTTTCTTT. V is TRBV6-1 and J is TRBJ1-1, with TRBD1 as a possible D gene (5 bases). Trimming shortened V by 3 bases and J by 11 bases, and 13 bases separated the two germline ends. This CDR3 contains 12 residues. Germline values: CDR1 MNHNS, CDR2 SASEGT.

This clone has at least ten counts. J is TRBJ1-2 and V is TRBV7-8; D gene ambiguous. The CDR3 consists of 13 residues. V shed 2 bases and J shed 8 bases, with 12 bases lying between them. CDR1 and CDR2 from the germline V gene are SGHVS and FQNEAQ. CDR3 sequence: CASSLPQGAGYTF. The CDR3 DNA sequence: TGTGCCAGCAGCTTACCCCAAGGTGCCGGCTACACCTTC.

As for this clone: Other DNA sequences within the sample encode an identical CDR3. The chain combines TRBV5-1 with TRBJ2-5, with D perhaps being TRBD1 or TRBD2 (5 bases each). This CDR3 has 14 amino acids. Germline V gene sequence: CDR1 SGHRS, CDR2 YFSETQ. Trimming took off 3 bases at V and 1 base at J, with 10 bases between the two ends. CDR3 coding DNA: TGCGCCAGCAGCTGGGGACGGTTCCAAGAGACCCAGTACTTC. The encoded protein is CASSWGRFQETQYF.

V and J are TRBV18 and TRBJ2-5, with 8 bases identical to TRBD2. This CDR3 spans 14 amino acids. Germline lookup yields CDR1 KGHSH and CDR2 LQKENI. With V trimmed by 3 bases and J by 11 bases, 11 bases remained unmatched. As DNA, the CDR3 is TGTGCCAGCTCACCCCCCCAGCGGGGGAGAGAGCAGTACTTC. Its translation: CASSPPQRGREQYF.

This chain uses TRBV5-6 with TRBJ2-2, with a tentative D call TRBD1 (5 bases). This CDR3 spans 15 amino acids. Germline loops: CDR1 SGHDT, CDR2 YYEEEE. V lost 6 bases and J lost 3, with 15 bases in between. The CDR3 spells CASKGWGSDTGELFF. The CDR3 coding sequence is TGTGCCAGCAAAGGGTGGGGCTCCGACACCGGGGAGCTGTTTTTT.

The chain employs TRBV5-1 and TRBJ2-2, with a tentative D call TRBD1 (6 bases). The CDR3 contains 15 residues. V was cut by 4 bases and J by 4 bases, with 14 bases left in between. Germline V gene lookup returns CDR1 SGHRS and CDR2 YFSETQ. CDR3 in DNA: TGCGCCAGCAGCATACAGGGTTTGGCCACCGGGGAGCTGTTTTTT. Protein product: CASSIQGLATGELFF.

CDR3 nucleotides: TGTGCAAGTCGCTCGGGACATAGCACAGATACGCAGTATTTT. Protein product: CASRSGHSTDTQYF. This chain uses TRBV12-2 with TRBJ2-3; the table's D call, TRBD1, was not checked against the DNA. TRBV12-2 constitutes a pseudogene. This CDR3 region has 14 residues.

V is TRBV5-1 and J is TRBJ1-2; 8 positions agree with TRBD1. The CDR3 runs to 16 residues. The germline CDR1 and CDR2 sequences are SGHRS and YFSETQ. V lost 4 bases to trimming and J lost 2 bases; unmatched junction nucleotides: 10. The CDR3 nucleotides read TGCGCCAGCAGCCCCGATCCGGGACAGGCAAACTATGGCTACACCTTC. Translating it yields CASSPDPGQANYGYTF. The full variable domain, with the rest looked up from reference TRBV5-1 and TRBJ1-2, is KAGVTQTPRYLIKTRGQQVTLSCSPISGHRSVSWYQQTPGQGLQFLFEYFSETQRNKGNFPGRFSGRQFSNSRSEMNVSTLELGDSALYLCASSPDPGQANYGYTFGSGTRLTVV.

The chain combines TRBV18 with TRBJ2-7; tentative D call: TRBD1 (6 bases). The CDR3 is 14 amino acids. Deletions cut 3 bases from V and 6 bases from J, with 15 bases between. CDR1 and CDR2 from the germline V gene are KGHSH and LQKENI. As DNA, the CDR3 is TGTGCCAGCTCACCCCGACAGGAGCGAAGCGAGCAGTACTTC. This sequence encodes CASSPRQERSEQYF.

The chain couples TRBV5-5 to TRBJ2-2, with no clear D. Germline CDR1 is SGHKS and CDR2 is YYEKEE (reference sequence). V lost 1 base, J lost 4 bases, and 8 bases lay in between. The CDR3 totals 14 residues. CDR3 bases: TGTGCCAGCAGCTTGACGACGGGCACCGGGGAGCTGTTTTTT. It codes for CASSLTTGTGELFF.

About this clone: The same CDR3 can be traced to other DNA sequences in this sample. CDR3 sequence: CASSSVRDSFGYGYTF. The DNA of the CDR3 is TGTGCCAGCAGTTCGGTCAGGGACAGTTTTGGCTATGGCTACACCTTC. The V and J genes are TRBV27 and TRBJ1-2, with TRBD1 matching over 7 bases. The J segment lost 4 bases and the V segment lost 4 bases, leaving 12 bases of the junction unmatched. The CDR3 runs to 16 residues. Germline V gene lookup returns CDR1 MNHEY and CDR2 SMNVEV (reference sequence).

This chain connects TRBV6-6 to TRBJ1-1; the match to TRBD1 covers 7 bases. After removal of 7 bases from V and 8 bases from J, the junction contained 7 bases not matched to a gene. CDR1 is MNHNY and CDR2 is SVGAGI in the germline V gene (reference sequence). The CDR3 sequence is 12 residues long. This CDR3 reads CASTTGEREAFF. CDR3 nucleotide sequence: TGTGCCAGCACCACAGGGGAACGGGAAGCTTTCTTT.

The chain couples TRBV9 to TRBJ2-2; no reliable D call. The V gene's germline CDR1 is SGDLS and CDR2 YYNGEE. The ends were cut back, 0 bases at V and 1 base at J, with 13 bases in the middle. CDR3 length equals 17 residues. For the CDR3, the DNA is TGTGCCAGCAGCGTAGCTACTGAGGAAGGGAACACCGGGGAGCTGTTTTTT. It is translated as CASSVATEEGNTGELFF.

This chain joins TRBV7-8 and TRBJ2-5; D possibly corresponds to TRBD1 (8 bases). The CDR3 sequence is 14 residues long. Germline V gene data show CDR1 as SGHVS and CDR2 as FQNEAQ. Trimming stripped 5 bases from V and 4 bases from J, with 14 bases between. The CDR3 region has the DNA TGTGCCAGCAGCACAGGGGGGGGCGCAGAGACCCAGTACTTC. Translating it yields CASSTGGGAETQYF.

This clone appeared once. V is TRBV6-1 and J is TRBJ2-2; TRBD1 aligns across 7 bases. The CDR3 contains 16 residues. After removal of 4 bases from V and 5 bases from J, the junction contained 10 bases not matched to a gene. Germline-derived CDR1 and CDR2 are MNHNS and SASEGT. This CDR3 is CASSGFRDRGTGELFF. The CDR3 coding sequence is TGTGCCAGCAGTGGATTCCGGGACAGAGGAACCGGGGAGCTGTTTTTT.